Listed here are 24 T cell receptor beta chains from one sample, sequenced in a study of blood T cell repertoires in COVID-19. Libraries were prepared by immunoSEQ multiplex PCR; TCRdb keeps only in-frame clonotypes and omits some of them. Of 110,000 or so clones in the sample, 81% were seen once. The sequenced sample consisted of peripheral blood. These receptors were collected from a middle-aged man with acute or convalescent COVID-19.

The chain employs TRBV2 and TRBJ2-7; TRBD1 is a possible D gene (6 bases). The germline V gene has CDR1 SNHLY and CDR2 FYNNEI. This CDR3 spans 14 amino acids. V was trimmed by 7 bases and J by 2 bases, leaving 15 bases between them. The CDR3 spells CASNKQGEAYEQYF. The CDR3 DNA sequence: TGTGCCAGCAACAAACAGGGTGAAGCCTACGAGCAGTACTTC.

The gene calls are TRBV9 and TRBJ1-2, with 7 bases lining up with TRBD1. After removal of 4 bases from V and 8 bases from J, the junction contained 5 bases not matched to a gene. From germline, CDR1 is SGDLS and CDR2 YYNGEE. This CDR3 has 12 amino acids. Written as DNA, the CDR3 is TGTGCCAGCAGCCCGGACAGGACGGGCTACACCTTC. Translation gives CASSPDRTGYTF.

CDR3 coding DNA: TGTGCCAGCCTACCGACAGGGAGCAACTATGGCTACACCTTC. This encodes CASLPTGSNYGYTF. V usage is TRBV27 and J usage is TRBJ1-2; 7 bases agree with TRBD1. This CDR3 spans 14 amino acids. With 8 bases clipped from V and 2 bases from J, the junction kept 8 bases outside the gene matches. Germline V gene lookup returns CDR1 MNHEY and CDR2 SMNVEV (reference sequence).

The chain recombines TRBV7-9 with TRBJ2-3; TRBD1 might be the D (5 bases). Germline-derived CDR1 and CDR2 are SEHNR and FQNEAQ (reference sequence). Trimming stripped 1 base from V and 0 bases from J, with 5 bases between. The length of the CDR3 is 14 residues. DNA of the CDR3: TGTGCCAGCAGCTTAGAGGGGAGCACAGATACGCAGTATTTT. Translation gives CASSLEGSTDTQYF.

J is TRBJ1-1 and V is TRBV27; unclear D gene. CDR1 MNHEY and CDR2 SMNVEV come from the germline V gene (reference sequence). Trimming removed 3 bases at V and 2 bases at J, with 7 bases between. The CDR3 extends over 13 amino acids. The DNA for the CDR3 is TGTGCCAGCAGTTTCAATCAAAACACTGAAGCTTTCTTT. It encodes CASSFNQNTEAFF.

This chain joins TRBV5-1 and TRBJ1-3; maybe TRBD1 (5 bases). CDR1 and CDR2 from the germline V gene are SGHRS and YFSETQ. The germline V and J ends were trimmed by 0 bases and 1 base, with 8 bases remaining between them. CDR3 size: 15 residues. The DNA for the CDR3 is TGCGCCAGCAGCTTGGGACAGTCTTCTGGAAACACCATATATTTT. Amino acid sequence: CASSLGQSSGNTIYF.

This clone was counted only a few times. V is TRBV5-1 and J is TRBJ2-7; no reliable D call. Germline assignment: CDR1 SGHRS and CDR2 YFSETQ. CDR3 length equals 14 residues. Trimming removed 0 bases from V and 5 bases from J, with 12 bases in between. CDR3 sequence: CASSLVPGTNEQYF. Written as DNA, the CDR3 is TGCGCCAGCAGCTTGGTACCGGGTACCAACGAGCAGTACTTC.

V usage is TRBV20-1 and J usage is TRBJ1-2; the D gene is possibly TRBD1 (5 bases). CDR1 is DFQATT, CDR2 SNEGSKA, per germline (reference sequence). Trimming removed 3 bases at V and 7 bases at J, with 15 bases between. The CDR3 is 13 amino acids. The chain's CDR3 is CSASWLGQGGYTF. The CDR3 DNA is TGCAGTGCTAGTTGGTTGGGGCAGGGTGGCTACACCTTC.

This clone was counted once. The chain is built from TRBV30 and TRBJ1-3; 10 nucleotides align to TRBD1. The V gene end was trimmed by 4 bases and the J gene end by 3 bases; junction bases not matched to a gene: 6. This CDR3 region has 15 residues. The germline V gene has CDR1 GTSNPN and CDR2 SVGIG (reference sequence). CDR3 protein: CAWTTGGAVGNTIYF. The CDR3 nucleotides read TGTGCCTGGACGACAGGGGGCGCTGTTGGAAACACCATATATTTT.

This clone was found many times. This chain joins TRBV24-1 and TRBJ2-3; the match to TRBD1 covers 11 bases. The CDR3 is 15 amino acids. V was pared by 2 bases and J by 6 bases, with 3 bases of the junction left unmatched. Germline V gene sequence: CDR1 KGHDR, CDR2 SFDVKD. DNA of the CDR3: TGTGCCACCAGTGATTCCCGGGACAGGGGGGATACGCAGTATTTT. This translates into CATSDSRDRGDTQYF.

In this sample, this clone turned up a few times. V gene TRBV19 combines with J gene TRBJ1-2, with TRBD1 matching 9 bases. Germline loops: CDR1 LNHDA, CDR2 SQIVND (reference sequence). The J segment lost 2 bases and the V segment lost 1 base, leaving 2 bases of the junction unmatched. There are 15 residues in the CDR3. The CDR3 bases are TGTGCCAGTAGTATAGTCGGGACAGGGAACTATGGCTACACCTTC. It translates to CASSIVGTGNYGYTF.

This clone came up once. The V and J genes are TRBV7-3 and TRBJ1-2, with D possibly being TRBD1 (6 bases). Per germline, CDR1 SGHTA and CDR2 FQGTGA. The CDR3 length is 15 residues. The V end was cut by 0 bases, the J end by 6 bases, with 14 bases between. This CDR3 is CASSLTVDSWDGYTF. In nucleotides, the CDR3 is TGTGCCAGCAGCTTAACGGTGGACAGCTGGGATGGCTACACCTTC. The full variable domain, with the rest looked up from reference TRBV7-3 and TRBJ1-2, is GAGVSQTPSNKVTEKGKYVELRCDPISGHTALYWYRQSLGQGPEFLIYFQGTGAADDSGLPNDRFFAVRPEGSVSTLKIQRTERGDSAVYLCASSLTVDSWDGYTFGSGTRLTVV.

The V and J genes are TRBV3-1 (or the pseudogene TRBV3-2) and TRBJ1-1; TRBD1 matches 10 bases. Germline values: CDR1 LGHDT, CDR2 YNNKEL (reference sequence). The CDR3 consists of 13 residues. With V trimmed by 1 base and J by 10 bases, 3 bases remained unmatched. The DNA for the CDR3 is TGTGCCAGCAGCCAAGTCCGGACAGGGGGAGCTTTCTTT. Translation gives CASSQVRTGGAFF.

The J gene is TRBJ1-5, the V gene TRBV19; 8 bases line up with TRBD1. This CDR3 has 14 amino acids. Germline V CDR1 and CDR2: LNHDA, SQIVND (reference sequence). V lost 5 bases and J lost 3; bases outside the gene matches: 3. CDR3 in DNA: TGTGCCAGTAGTGAGGACAGGGTCAATCAGCCCCAGCATTTT. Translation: CASSEDRVNQPQHF.

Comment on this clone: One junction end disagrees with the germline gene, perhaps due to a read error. The CDR3 loop reads CAGSSGGIKDTQYF. The CDR3, as DNA: TGTGCCGGCAGTAGCGGGGGGATTAAAGATACGCAGTATTTT. The V and J genes are TRBV27 and TRBJ2-3; the match to TRBD2 covers 10 bases. From germline, CDR1 is MNHEY and CDR2 SMNVEV (reference sequence). CDR3 length equals 14 residues.

The CDR3 nucleotides are TGTGCCAGCAGCGTGGGACAGGGGGCCGGTAATTCACCCCTCCACTTT. It is translated as CASSVGQGAGNSPLHF. The chain uses TRBV5-4 and TRBJ1-6; 12 bases line up with TRBD1. CDR3 length: 16 amino acids. The trim removed 4 bases at V and 6 bases at J, leaving 5 bases unmatched. CDR1 and CDR2 (germline): SGHNT, YYREEE (reference sequence).

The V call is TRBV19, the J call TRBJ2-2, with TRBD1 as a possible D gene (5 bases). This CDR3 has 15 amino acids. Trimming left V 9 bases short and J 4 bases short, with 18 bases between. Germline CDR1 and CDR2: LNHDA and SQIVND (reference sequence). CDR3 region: CASSLGQGTTGELFF. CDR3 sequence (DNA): TGTGCCAGCTCTCTAGGGCAGGGAACCACCGGGGAGCTGTTTTTT.

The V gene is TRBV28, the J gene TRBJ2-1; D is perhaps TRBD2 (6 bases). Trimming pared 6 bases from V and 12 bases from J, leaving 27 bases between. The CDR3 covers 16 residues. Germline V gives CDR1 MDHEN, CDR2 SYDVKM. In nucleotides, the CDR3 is TGTGCCAGCAGACAAGGTGGAGGGACCCCCGCCCATGGGCAGTTCTTC. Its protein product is CASRQGGGTPAHGQFF.

CDR3 nucleotides: TGTGCCACCAGCAGAACCACCCTCGCGACAGGCGAAGCTTTCTTT. Translation gives CATSRTTLATGEAFF. The chain employs TRBV15 and TRBJ1-1; TRBD1 is a possible D gene (6 bases). This CDR3 has 15 residues. Trimming cost V 2 bases and J 8 bases, with 18 bases left between them. Germline assignment: CDR1 LNHNV and CDR2 YYDKDF (reference sequence).

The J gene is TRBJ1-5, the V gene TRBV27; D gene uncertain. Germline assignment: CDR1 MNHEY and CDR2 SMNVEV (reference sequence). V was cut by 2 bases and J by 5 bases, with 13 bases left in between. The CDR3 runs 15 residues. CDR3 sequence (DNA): TGTGCCAGCAGTTTAATACCGAGGGCGGATCAGCCCCAGCATTTT. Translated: CASSLIPRADQPQHF.

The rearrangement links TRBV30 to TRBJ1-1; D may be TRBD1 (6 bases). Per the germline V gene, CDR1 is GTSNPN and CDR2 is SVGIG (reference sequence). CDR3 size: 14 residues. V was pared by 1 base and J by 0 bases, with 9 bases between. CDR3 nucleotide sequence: TGTGCCTGGAGTGGGGGGGGCATGAACACTGAAGCTTTCTTT. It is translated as CAWSGGGMNTEAFF.

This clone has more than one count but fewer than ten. The CDR3 nucleotides are TGTGCCATCAGTGCTCAGCGGACTAGCGGGGGGTCGGGTGGAGATACGCAGTATTTT. Amino acids: CAISAQRTSGGSGGDTQYF. The V and J genes are TRBV10-3 and TRBJ2-3; 14 bases are a match to TRBD2. This CDR3 spans 19 amino acids. Trimming took 4 bases from V and 5 from J; bases not matched to a gene: 14. CDR1 and CDR2 (germline): ENHRY, SYGVKD.

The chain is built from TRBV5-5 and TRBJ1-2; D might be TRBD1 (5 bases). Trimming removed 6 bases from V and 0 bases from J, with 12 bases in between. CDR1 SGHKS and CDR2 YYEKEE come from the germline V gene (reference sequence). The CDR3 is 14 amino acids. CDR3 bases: TGTGCCAGCACCCTGGACACTGCTAACTATGGCTACACCTTC. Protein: CASTLDTANYGYTF.

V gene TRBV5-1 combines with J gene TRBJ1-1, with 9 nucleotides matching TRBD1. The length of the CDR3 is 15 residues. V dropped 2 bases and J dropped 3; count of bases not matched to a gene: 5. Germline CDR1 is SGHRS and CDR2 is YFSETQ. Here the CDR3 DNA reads TGCGCCAGCAGCTTACCCGGACAGGGGTACACTGAAGCTTTCTTT. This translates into CASSLPGQGYTEAFF.